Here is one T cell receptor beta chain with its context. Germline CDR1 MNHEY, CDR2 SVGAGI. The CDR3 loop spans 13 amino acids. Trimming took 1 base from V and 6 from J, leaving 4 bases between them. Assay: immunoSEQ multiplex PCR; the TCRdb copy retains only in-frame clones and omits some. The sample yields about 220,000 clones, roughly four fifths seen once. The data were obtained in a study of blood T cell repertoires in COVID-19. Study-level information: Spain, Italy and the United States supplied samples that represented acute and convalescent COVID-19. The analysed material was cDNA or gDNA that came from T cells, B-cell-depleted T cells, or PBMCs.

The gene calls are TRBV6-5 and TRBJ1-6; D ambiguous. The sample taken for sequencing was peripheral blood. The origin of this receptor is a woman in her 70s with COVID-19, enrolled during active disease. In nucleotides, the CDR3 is TGTGCCAGCAGTTACTTCGGTAATTCACCCCTCCACTTT. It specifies CASSYFGNSPLHF.